What follows is one T cell receptor (beta chain) and its context. This sample also contains other DNA sequences that code for the same CDR3. This sample stems from a study of Ad26.COV2.S vaccination and SARS-CoV-2 variants. CDR1 is GTSNPN and CDR2 is SVGIG in the germline V gene (reference sequence). With 0 bases removed from V and 0 bases from J, the gap between germline ends came to 8 bases. This CDR3 has 14 residues. Stated treatment: 19 received Ad26.COV2.S at low or high dose, single or two shots; roughly five received placebo; per-sample allocation not given. Samples analyzed were those drawn on day 63 after the first vaccine or placebo injection. Assay: immunoSEQ multiplex PCR; the TCRdb copy retains only in-frame clones and omits some. This sample has approximately 480,000 clones; approximately 88% occur once, and the top ten carry 10% to 15%.

This TCR came from a person between 18 and 59 years old who received the Ad26.COV2.S COVID-19 vaccine or a placebo. The chain is built from TRBV30 and TRBJ1-1; D is unclear. The material sequenced was peripheral blood, taken in a trial of Ad26.COV2.S vaccine versus placebo. The CDR3 loop is CAWSVGLMNTEAFF. In nucleotides, the CDR3 is TGTGCCTGGAGTGTCGGGCTCATGAACACTGAAGCTTTCTTT.